The rows below give T cell receptor beta chains drawn from one sample of a study of T-cell reconstitution after alpha-beta-depleted transplantation in children. TCRdb passed the PCR reads through MiXCR, listing each CDR3 protein once. The table has over 85,000 distinct CDR3 sequences, 6% seen once. The sequencing used PBMCs, mostly from graft donor cells, collected 60 days after TCRalphabeta/CD19-depleted stem cell transplant. These receptors were obtained from a female patient under 10 years old who had a stem cell transplant for Fanconi anemia, so the T cells may come from the graft donor. Both conserved end residues are part of each CDR3. A D gene is named only where the DNA matches it firmly. Size is stated for part of the rows, as once, few or many counts, or as a class when the clone is expanded.

CDR3: CASSLSGEQYF
DNA: TGTGCCAGCAGCTTATCAGGAGAGCAGTACTTC
J: TRBJ2-7
size: many
D: NA
V: TRBV11-2

CDR3: CASSLGSGEQYF
DNA: TGTGCCAGCAGTTTAGGGTCAGGCGAGCAGTACTTC
J: TRBJ2-7
size: many
D: NA
V: TRBV28

CDR3: CSASFAENQPQHF
DNA: TGCAGTGCTAGTTTCGCAGAAAATCAGCCCCAGCATTTT
J: TRBJ1-5
size: NA
D: NA
V: TRBV20-1

CDR3: CASSVGGTLDTQYF
DNA: TGTGCCAGCAGCGTAGGAGGCACCTTGGATACGCAGTATTTT
J: TRBJ2-3
size: many
D: NA
V: TRBV9

CDR3: CDSSLGTGPYGYTF
DNA: TGTGACAGCAGCTTAGGAACAGGGCCCTATGGCTACACCTTC
J: TRBJ1-2
size: few
D: NA
V: TRBV7-9

CDR3: CASRPNTGTSDQETQYF
DNA: TGTGCCAGCAGGCCAAATACCGGGACTAGCGACCAAGAGACCCAGTACTTC
J: TRBJ2-5
size: NA
D: TRBD2
V: TRBV6-1

CDR3: CASSKTGTVNTEAFF
DNA: TGTGCCAGCAGTAAAACAGGGACGGTCAACACTGAAGCTTTCTTT
J: TRBJ1-1
size: many
D: NA
V: TRBV6-5

CDR3: CASSLWLAGGTYEQYF
DNA: TGTGCCAGCAGTTTATGGTTAGCGGGAGGCACCTACGAGCAGTACTTC
J: TRBJ2-7
size: many
D: TRBD2
V: TRBV28

CDR3: CASSLTTSTYEQYF
DNA: TGCGCCAGCAGCCTGACTACATCAACCTACGAGCAGTACTTC
J: TRBJ2-7
size: many
D: NA
V: TRBV5-1

CDR3: CASSLIEPRNSPLHF
DNA: TGTGCCAGCAGTTTAATAGAGCCGAGAAATTCACCCCTCCACTTT
J: TRBJ1-6
size: many
D: NA
V: TRBV12-3/TRBV12-4

CDR3: CASSFRTSGPYEQYF
DNA: TGTGCCAGCAGCTTCCGGACTAGCGGGCCCTACGAGCAGTACTTC
J: TRBJ2-7
size: many
D: TRBD2
V: TRBV4-2

CDR3: CASSLGGGADTQYF
DNA: TGTGCCAGCAGTTTGGGGGGAGGGGCAGATACGCAGTATTTT
J: TRBJ2-3
size: many
D: TRBD2
V: TRBV12-3/TRBV12-4

CDR3: CASSVDAVSSYNEQFF
DNA: TGTGCCAGCAGCGTAGACGCCGTTAGCTCCTACAATGAGCAGTTCTTC
J: TRBJ2-1
size: many
D: NA
V: TRBV9

CDR3: CASSLVAGDRGSYEQYF
DNA: TGCGCCAGCAGCTTGGTCGCCGGGGACAGGGGCTCCTACGAGCAGTACTTC
J: TRBJ2-7
size: few
D: TRBD1
V: TRBV5-1

CDR3: CASSLGIPYGYTF
DNA: TGTGCCAGCAGCTTAGGCATCCCCTATGGCTACACCTTC
J: TRBJ1-2
size: NA
D: NA
V: TRBV7-8

CDR3: CASSFFGTTYEQYF
DNA: TGTGCCAGCAGTTTTTTCGGGACAACCTACGAGCAGTACTTC
J: TRBJ2-7
size: many
D: NA
V: TRBV28

CDR3: CASSQDRWMAGTF
DNA: TGCGCCAGCAGCCAAGACAGGTGGATGGCTGGGACCTTC
J: TRBJ1-2
size: NA
D: NA
V: TRBV4-1

CDR3: CASSVYARGQGVSDTQYF
DNA: TGTGCCAGCAGTGTTTATGCGAGGGGACAGGGAGTCTCAGATACGCAGTATTTT
J: TRBJ2-3
size: few
D: TRBD1
V: TRBV2

CDR3: CASSLSGGEQYF
DNA: TGTGCCAGCAGTTTATCCGGGGGCGAGCAGTACTTC
J: TRBJ2-7
size: few
D: NA
V: TRBV27

CDR3: CASSYSGTSGEQETQYF
DNA: TGTGCCAGCAGTTACTCAGGGACTAGCGGCGAGCAAGAGACCCAGTACTTC
J: TRBJ2-5
size: few
D: TRBD2
V: TRBV6-5

CDR3: CASSYGTGGANYGYTF
DNA: TGTGCCAGCAGTTACGGGACAGGGGGCGCTAACTATGGCTACACCTTC
J: TRBJ1-2
size: many
D: TRBD1
V: TRBV6-5

CDR3: CASSFRTGLEETQYF
DNA: TGTGCCAGCAGCTTCAGGACAGGCCTAGAAGAGACCCAGTACTTC
J: TRBJ2-5
size: few
D: TRBD1
V: TRBV7-9

CDR3: CASSLVDRDTEAFF
DNA: TGTGCCAGCAGTTTAGTGGACAGGGACACTGAAGCTTTCTTT
J: TRBJ1-1
size: few
D: TRBD1
V: TRBV12-3/TRBV12-4

CDR3: CASTFGASSYNEQFF
DNA: TGCGCCAGCACATTTGGAGCTAGCTCCTACAATGAGCAGTTCTTC
J: TRBJ2-1
size: NA
D: NA
V: TRBV5-1

CDR3: CASSLWTGFGANVLTF
DNA: TGTGCCAGCAGTTTATGGACGGGTTTTGGGGCCAACGTCCTGACTTTC
J: TRBJ2-6
size: NA
D: NA
V: TRBV28

CDR3: CSVEDFRDRANYGYTF
DNA: TGCAGCGTTGAGGATTTCCGGGACAGGGCTAACTATGGCTACACCTTC
J: TRBJ1-2
size: many
D: TRBD1
V: TRBV29-1

CDR3: CSARWSGSRDNEQFF
DNA: TGCAGTGCTAGATGGTCCGGGAGTAGAGACAATGAGCAGTTCTTC
J: TRBJ2-1
size: many
D: NA
V: TRBV20-1

CDR3: CASSYGTSATNEKLFF
DNA: TGTGCCAGCAGTTATGGGACATCCGCAACTAATGAAAAACTGTTTTTT
J: TRBJ1-4
size: many
D: NA
V: TRBV6-5